Listed below are T cell receptor beta chains from one sample, sequenced in a study of T-cell memory formation after mild COVID-19. TCRdb processed the 5' RACE reads anew with MiXCR; each CDR3 protein has one entry. The sample consists of around 310,000 distinct CDR3 sequences, roughly an eighth of them appearing once. The sample was PBMCs or a T cell subset sorted from them (not recorded which). The source is a man aged 18 to 29 who had mild COVID-19 (a few samples of this study predate the infection). Cell type and time point are not known. The CDR3 runs from the conserved cysteine through the conserved F or W. Fields, in order: V gene, clone size, J gene, D gene, CDR3 DNA, CDR3 protein. D genes are given only for firm matches. A clone size is listed for some rows: how often the clone was seen (once, few, many), or a class if it is expanded.

TRBV20-1	few	TRBJ2-2	.	TGCAGTGCTCGAAAAGCCATACTGAACACCGGGGAGCTGTTTTTT	CSARKAILNTGELFF
TRBV7-3	.	TRBJ2-1	TRBD2	TGTGCCAGCAGCCTGAGTGGGAGGACTAGCGGTTACAATGAGCAGTTCTTC	CASSLSGRTSGYNEQFF
TRBV5-1	.	TRBJ1-6	.	TGCGCCAGCAGCACCAACCCAGGAAGCCACTATAATTCACCCCTCCACTTT	CASSTNPGSHYNSPLHF
TRBV29-1	many	TRBJ2-5	.	TGCGGCGCTACTCCCAGCCAGACCCAGTACTTC	CGATPSQTQYF
TRBV13	.	TRBJ2-7	TRBD2	TGTGCCAGCAGCCCCGGGACTAGCGGGGGCCCTCAGTACTTC	CASSPGTSGGPQYF
TRBV3-1	.	TRBJ2-3	TRBD1	TGTGCCAGCAGCCGCCAACAGGGGGGAAAGGATCGGGATACGCAGTATTTT	CASSRQQGGKDRDTQYF
TRBV12-3/TRBV12-4	.	TRBJ2-5	.	TGTGCCAGCAGTTTTTTGAGTCAGCCTTGGGAGACCCAGTACTTC	CASSFLSQPWETQYF
TRBV6-1	few	TRBJ2-1	TRBD2	TGTGCCAGCAGACCACTAGCGGGGGCCTACAATGAGCAGTTCTTC	CASRPLAGAYNEQFF
TRBV20-1	.	TRBJ2-2	.	TGCAGTGCTAGAGTCGACACGTGGGAGCAAGCGAACACCGGGGAGCTGTTTTTT	CSARVDTWEQANTGELFF
TRBV7-6	.	TRBJ1-5	.	TGTGCCAGCAACAAAGCACCGGGAGCTAGGGAAGATCAGCCCCAGCATTTT	CASNKAPGAREDQPQHF
TRBV7-9	.	TRBJ2-1	.	TGTGCCAGCAGCCCCCCGACAGACAACAATGAGCAGTTCTTC	CASSPPTDNNEQFF
TRBV4-2	few	TRBJ1-1	TRBD1	TGTGCCAGCAGCCAAGCGGGACAGGGTCGGAACACTGAAGCTTTCTTT	CASSQAGQGRNTEAFF
TRBV5-4	few	TRBJ1-1	.	TGTGCCAGCAGTCCTGAGAGGGGGGGATTGAACACTGAAGCTTTCTTT	CASSPERGGLNTEAFF